This T cell receptor (beta chain) is from a study of blood T cell repertoires in COVID-19. Sequencing used immunoSEQ multiplex PCR; TCRdb keeps in-frame clones, though not all of them. The sample consists of some 190,000 clones, roughly three quarters of them appearing once. This CDR3 contains 13 residues. Germline assignment: CDR1 SGHTA and CDR2 FQGNSA. V lost 5 bases and J lost 3; bases outside the gene matches: 4. Sequenced sample: PBMCs or T cells enriched from blood (not recorded which). The sequence derives from a man in his sixties who had been exposed to COVID-19. The V gene is TRBV7-2, the J gene TRBJ2-7; TRBD2 matches 7 bases. The CDR3 DNA sequence: TGTGCCAGCAGCGGGTGGACTAGCTACGAGCAGTACTTC. Protein product: CASSGWTSYEQYF.